This TCR beta chain was documented in a study of synovial regulatory T cells in juvenile arthritis. The CDR3 length is 13 residues. DNA was not recorded. Germline V lookup: CDR1 SGHRS, CDR2 YFSETQ. Study findings and constraints: Inflammation-associated Treg cells in blood had less TCR diversity than the remaining blood Treg cells. Across patients, iaTreg TCR repertoires were mostly private, partly shared with synovial Teff and blood CPL.

TCRdb's copy holds only in-frame clones and misses some; the assay was immunoSEQ multiplex PCR. Found here are roughly 10,000 clones; the top ten clones hold 0.85% to 1.2%. As concerns this clone: Its antigen is as yet unknown.

Sequencing was done on a sample of Treg cells from blood. The subset denotes: remaining (HLA-DR-negative) circulating blood Treg cells. The V gene is TRBV5-1, the J gene TRBJ1-2; no DNA is available, so the TRBD1 call from TCRdb remains unchecked. The TCR sequence derives from a donor younger than 35 with juvenile idiopathic arthritis. The CDR3 loop reads CASSSTGGYGYTF. The whole variable domain, filled in from reference TRBV5-1 and TRBJ1-2, reads KAGVTQTPRYLIKTRGQQVTLSCSPISGHRSVSWYQQTPGQGLQFLFEYFSETQRNKGNFPGRFSGRQFSNSRSEMNVSTLELGDSALYLCASSSTGGYGYTFGSGTRLTVV.